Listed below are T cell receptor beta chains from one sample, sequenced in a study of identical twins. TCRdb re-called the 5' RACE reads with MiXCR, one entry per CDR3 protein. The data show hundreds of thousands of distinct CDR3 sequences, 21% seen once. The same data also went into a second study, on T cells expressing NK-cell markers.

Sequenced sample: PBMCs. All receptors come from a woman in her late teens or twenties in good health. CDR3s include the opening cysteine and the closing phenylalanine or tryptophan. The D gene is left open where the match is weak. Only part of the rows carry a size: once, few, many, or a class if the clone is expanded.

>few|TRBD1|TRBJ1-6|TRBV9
TGTGCCAGCAGCGAAGGGACAGGGGGAATTAATTCACCCCTCCACTTT
CASSEGTGGINSPLHF
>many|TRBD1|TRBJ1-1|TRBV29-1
TGCAGCGTCGCCTGGGGGCAGGGGGCGTTTAACACTGAAGCTTTCTTT
CSVAWGQGAFNTEAFF
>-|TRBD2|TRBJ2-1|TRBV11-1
TGTGCCAGCAGCGATGGAGGTCATTTGGGAGGGCCGTACAATGAGCAGTTCTTC
CASSDGGHLGGPYNEQFF
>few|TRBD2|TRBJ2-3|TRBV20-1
TGCAGTCTTAGCGGGAGGGCCGGAGATACGCAGTATTTT
CSLSGRAGDTQYF
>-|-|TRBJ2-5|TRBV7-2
TGTGCCAGCAACCAACCCCTAGGTTGGCGGGGTGGAGAGACCCAGTACTTC
CASNQPLGWRGGETQYF
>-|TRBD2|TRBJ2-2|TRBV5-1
TGCGCCAGCAGCGGGATGAGCGGGAGCGGCGGCACCGGGGAGCTGTTTTTT
CASSGMSGSGGTGELFF
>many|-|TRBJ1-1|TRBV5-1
TGCGCCAGCAGCTTGGACCGGCCGGGGACTGAAGCTTTCTTT
CASSLDRPGTEAFF
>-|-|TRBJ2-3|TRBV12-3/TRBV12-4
TGTGCCAGCAGTTTCGGGTTCGGTACGCAGTATTTT
CASSFGFGTQYF
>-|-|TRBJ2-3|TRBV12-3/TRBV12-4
TGTGCCAGCAGTTTTGACCCCTTCCGCACAGATACGCAGTATTTT
CASSFDPFRTDTQYF
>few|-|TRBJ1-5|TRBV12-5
TGTGCTAGTGGTTTGGACCGAGTCAATCAGCCCCAGCATTTT
CASGLDRVNQPQHF
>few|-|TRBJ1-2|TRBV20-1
TGCAGTGCTGCCGCCGAACAGTCCTATGGCTACACCTTC
CSAAAEQSYGYTF
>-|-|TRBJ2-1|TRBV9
TGTGCCAGCAGCGCGCGGACCTCCCCGTATGAGCAGTTCTTC
CASSARTSPYEQFF
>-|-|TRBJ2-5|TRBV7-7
TGTGCTAGCACGTCTGGACTGGGACAAGAGACCCAGTACTTC
CASTSGLGQETQYF
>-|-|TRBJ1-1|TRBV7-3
TGTGCCAGCAGCTTAATCGGGACCACGAACACTGAAGCTTTCTTT
CASSLIGTTNTEAFF
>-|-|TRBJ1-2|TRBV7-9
TGTGCCAGCAGCGCCTGGGGGGGGCGAGATAACTATGGCTACACCTTC
CASSAWGGRDNYGYTF
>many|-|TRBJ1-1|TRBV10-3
TGTGCCATCAACCGGGGGATGAACACTGAAGCTTTCTTT
CAINRGMNTEAFF
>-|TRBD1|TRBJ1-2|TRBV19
TGTGCCAGTAGTAGACAGGGCGGTCGTTCTGAGATCTATGGCTACACCTTC
CASSRQGGRSEIYGYTF
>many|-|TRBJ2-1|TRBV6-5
TGTGCCAGCAGTTACCACAATGAGCAGTTCTTC
CASSYHNEQFF
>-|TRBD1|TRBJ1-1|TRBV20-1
TGCAGTGCTAGAACAGGGGGGTTTTCGACTGAAGCTTTCTTT
CSARTGGFSTEAFF
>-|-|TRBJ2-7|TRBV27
TGTGCCAGCAGTTTAACCTCAGGGGTTTTGCCCTACGAGCAGTACTTC
CASSLTSGVLPYEQYF
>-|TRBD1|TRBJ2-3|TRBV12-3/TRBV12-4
TGTGCCAGCAGTTTGGGACAGGGGGGTTCGGATTTT
CASSLGQGGSDF
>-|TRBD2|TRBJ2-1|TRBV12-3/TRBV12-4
TGTGCCAGCAGTTTAGGGACTAGCGTCAATGAGCAGTTCTTC
CASSLGTSVNEQFF
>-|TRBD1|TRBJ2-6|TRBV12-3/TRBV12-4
TGTGCCAGCAGCCCCGGGACAGGGCTTAGGAGCTCTGGGGCCAACGTCCTGACTTTC
CASSPGTGLRSSGANVLTF
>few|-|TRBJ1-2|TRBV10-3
TGTGCCATCAGTGAGTTTAAGGGACTGGACGTGCGCTACACCTTC
CAISEFKGLDVRYTF
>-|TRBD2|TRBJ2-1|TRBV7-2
TGTGCCAGCAGCTCCTTAAGCGGGAGGCAGTTCTTC
CASSSLSGRQFF
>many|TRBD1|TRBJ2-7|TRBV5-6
TGTGCCAGCAGCTTGGGACAGGGATTCTACGAGCAGTACTTC
CASSLGQGFYEQYF
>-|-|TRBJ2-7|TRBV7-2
TGTGCCAGCAGCTTGGTAGGGGGGCGGGACTCCTACGAGCAGTACTTC
CASSLVGGRDSYEQYF
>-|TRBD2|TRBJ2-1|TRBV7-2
TGTGCCAGCAGCGGGACTAGCCTTTACAATGAGCAGTTCTTC
CASSGTSLYNEQFF
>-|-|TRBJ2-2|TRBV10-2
TGCGCCAGCCTGGGGGGGCGGCACACCGGGGAGCTGTTTTTT
CASLGGRHTGELFF
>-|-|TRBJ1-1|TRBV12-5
TGTGCTAGTGGATCCGACTCCTTGACGGGGCAGGGGAACACTGAAGCTTTCTTT
CASGSDSLTGQGNTEAFF
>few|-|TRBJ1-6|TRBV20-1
TGCGGTGTTTCCCAGGGGCAGATTAATTCACCCCTCCACTTT
CGVSQGQINSPLHF
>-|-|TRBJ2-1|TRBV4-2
TGTGCCAGCAGCCAAGTAATCCTAGATGAGCAGTTCTTC
CASSQVILDEQFF
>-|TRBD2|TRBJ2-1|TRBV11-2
TGTGCCAGCAGCCATAAGCAACTAGCGGGAGCTCAAAATGAGCAGTTCTTC
CASSHKQLAGAQNEQFF
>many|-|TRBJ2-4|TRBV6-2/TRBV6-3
TGTGCCAGCAGCCGCAGGTCGTTCGCGACACCTGACCCCAAAACGAACATTCAGTACTTC
CASSRRSFATPDPKTNIQYF
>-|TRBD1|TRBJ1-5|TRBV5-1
TGCGCCAGCAGCGCCGGGACAGGGTTTCAGCCCCAGCATTTT
CASSAGTGFQPQHF